The present TCR beta chain was sequenced within a study of blood T cells in healthy people across ages. Combining a sample-barcoded 5' primer with a J-beta primer mix, a second PCR ran for about 6 to 12 cycles. TCRdb re-called the 5' RACE reads with MiXCR, one entry per CDR3 protein. Among 780,000 or so distinct CDR3 sequences listed, about 53% were seen once. V lost 0 bases to trimming and J lost 6 bases, with 14 bases between them. CDR1 is SGHVS and CDR2 is FNYEAQ in the germline V gene. This CDR3 is 16 amino acids long. V is TRBV7-6 and J is TRBJ1-4; D is unclear. The sample was blood. The TCR comes from a man older than 75 in good health. The CDR3 nucleotides read TGTGCCAGCAGCTTAGCGCAGACGCTTCCTTATGAAAAACTGTTTTTT. Amino acid sequence: CASSLAQTLPYEKLFF.